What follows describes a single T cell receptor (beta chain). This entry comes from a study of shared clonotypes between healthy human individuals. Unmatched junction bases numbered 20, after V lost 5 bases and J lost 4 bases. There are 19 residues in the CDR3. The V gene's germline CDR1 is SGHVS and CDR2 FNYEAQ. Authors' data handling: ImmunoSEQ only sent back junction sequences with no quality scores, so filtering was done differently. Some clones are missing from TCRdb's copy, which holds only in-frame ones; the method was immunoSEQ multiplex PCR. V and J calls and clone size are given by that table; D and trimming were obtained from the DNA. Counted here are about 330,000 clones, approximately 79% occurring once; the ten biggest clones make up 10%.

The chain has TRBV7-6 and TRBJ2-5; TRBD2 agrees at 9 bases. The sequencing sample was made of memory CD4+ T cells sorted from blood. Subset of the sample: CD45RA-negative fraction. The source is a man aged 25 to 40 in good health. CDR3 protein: CASSPQGVAGVGTLETQYF. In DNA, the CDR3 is TGTGCCAGCAGCCCCCAGGGGGTAGCGGGAGTCGGGACGTTAGAGACCCAGTACTTC.